Each of the 30 T cell receptor beta chains below was sequenced from the same sample in a study of T cell responses to AZD1222 COVID-19 vaccine. The data were produced by immunoSEQ multiplex PCR, yet TCRdb's version contains in-frame clones alone and is incomplete. Here the sample spans more than 140,000 clones, about 91% being singletons. The sample consisted of peripheral blood, taken on day 0 of AZD1222 vaccination. The receptor set was obtained from an adult in good health.

A remark on this clone: The sample carries other DNA sequences with the same CDR3. V and J are TRBV7-9 and TRBJ1-3, with TRBD1 as a possible D gene (6 bases). CDR3 size: 14 residues. Germline V gene sequence: CDR1 SEHNR, CDR2 FQNEAQ (reference sequence). Trimming cost V 5 bases and J 0 bases, with 8 bases left between them. As DNA, the CDR3 is TGTGCCAGCAGCCGGACAGACTCTGGAAACACCATATATTTT. This sequence encodes CASSRTDSGNTIYF.

V gene TRBV3-1 (or the pseudogene TRBV3-2) combines with J gene TRBJ2-7, with TRBD1 as a possible D gene (5 bases). V was cut by 4 bases and J by 6 bases, with 13 bases left in between. There are 13 residues in the CDR3. Per the germline V gene, CDR1 is LGHDT and CDR2 is YNNKEL (reference sequence). The CDR3 here is CASSRQPGSEQYF. In nucleotides, the CDR3 is TGTGCCAGCAGCCGACAGCCAGGATCCGAGCAGTACTTC.

V gene TRBV30 combines with J gene TRBJ1-2; D call uncertain. With 4 bases removed from V and 1 base from J, the gap between germline ends came to 16 bases. This CDR3 comprises 15 residues. The germline V gene encodes CDR1 GTSNPN and CDR2 SVGIG (reference sequence). The CDR3 reads CAWTSRGGRNYGYTF. For the CDR3, the DNA is TGTGCCTGGACCTCGCGGGGAGGGCGTAACTATGGCTACACCTTC.

The chain employs TRBV5-1 and TRBJ2-7; 10 bases agree with TRBD2. This CDR3 region has 15 residues. Germline lookup yields CDR1 SGHRS and CDR2 YFSETQ. V dropped 1 base and J dropped 3; count of bases not matched to a gene: 4. This CDR3 is CASSLTSGINYEQYF. In nucleotides, the CDR3 is TGCGCCAGCAGCTTGACTAGCGGGATTAACTACGAGCAGTACTTC.

A remark on this clone: Other DNA variants within this sample encode the same CDR3. The chain employs TRBV7-8 and TRBJ1-5, with D perhaps matching TRBD1 (6 bases). V shed 4 bases and J shed 2 bases, with 6 bases lying between them. Looked up from germline, CDR1 is SGHVS and CDR2 is FQNEAQ. The CDR3 sequence is 13 residues long. DNA of the CDR3: TGTGCCAGCAGCTCAGGGGGCAATCAGCCCCAGCATTTT. The encoded protein is CASSSGGNQPQHF.

J is TRBJ1-1 and V is TRBV3-1 (or the pseudogene TRBV3-2); no firm D call. The V and J ends lost 2 bases and 1 base respectively, with 5 bases between them. Per the germline V gene, CDR1 is LGHDT and CDR2 is YNNKEL (reference sequence). The CDR3 spans 13 residues. The CDR3 bases are TGTGCCAGCAGCCAATATTCGAACACTGAAGCTTTCTTT. Protein: CASSQYSNTEAFF.

The gene calls are TRBV4-3 and TRBJ1-1; perhaps TRBD1 as D (5 bases). This CDR3 has 17 residues. CDR1 and CDR2 (germline): LGHNA, YSLEER. The V gene lost 3 bases and the J gene lost 10 bases, with 27 bases spanning the gap. CDR3 protein: CASSQFPTAGHGSGAFF. The DNA of the CDR3 is TGCGCCAGCAGCCAGTTCCCGACAGCGGGGCACGGGTCGGGAGCTTTCTTT.

This clone showed up just once. V usage is TRBV30 and J usage is TRBJ2-7; no clear D gene. V was trimmed by 1 base and J by 0 bases, leaving 13 bases between them. Germline values: CDR1 GTSNPN, CDR2 SVGIG (reference sequence). The CDR3 consists of 15 residues. For the CDR3, the DNA is TGTGCCTGGAGTGAGCGACACATAGTCTCCTACGAGCAGTACTTC. Translation gives CAWSERHIVSYEQYF.

The chain uses TRBV28 and TRBJ2-5; D unclear. V lost 11 bases and J lost 0, with 16 bases in between. The CDR3 runs 14 residues. Germline V gene lookup returns CDR1 MDHEN and CDR2 SYDVKM. The CDR3 nucleotides are TGTGCCTCCCAACCAGAACTGTACCAAGAGACCCAGTACTTC. This codes for CASQPELYQETQYF. Variable domain in full (rest from reference TRBV28 and TRBJ2-5): DVKVTQSSRYLVKRTGEKVFLECVQDMDHENMFWYRQDPGLGLRLIYFSYDVKMKEKGDIPEGYSVSREKKERFSLILESASTNQTSMYLCASQPELYQETQYFGPGTRLLVL.

V gene TRBV30 combines with J gene TRBJ1-1, with unresolved D. V lost 2 bases and J lost 2, with 9 bases in between. Germline V gene lookup returns CDR1 GTSNPN and CDR2 SVGIG (reference sequence). This CDR3 has 13 amino acids. The CDR3 DNA is TGTGCCTGGAGTCCCCGGGGTAACACTGAAGCTTTCTTT. It codes for CAWSPRGNTEAFF.

The V call is TRBV19, the J call TRBJ2-7, with 11 bases identical to TRBD1. Germline lookup yields CDR1 LNHDA and CDR2 SQIVND (reference sequence). The CDR3 contains 15 residues. Trimming removed 1 base from V and 5 bases from J; junction bases left unmatched: 4. The CDR3 reads CASSIVDRGRNEQYF. The CDR3 bases are TGTGCCAGTAGTATAGTGGACAGGGGGCGCAACGAGCAGTACTTC.

The CDR3 DNA reads TGTGCCAGCAGGGACCCAGCCGATAATTCACCCCTCCACTTT. It is translated as CASRDPADNSPLHF. V is TRBV2 and J is TRBJ1-6; D gene uncertain. The length of the CDR3 is 14 residues. Per the germline V gene, CDR1 is SNHLY and CDR2 is FYNNEI. The V gene lost 6 bases and the J gene lost 5 bases, with 11 bases spanning the gap. Based on the CDR3 plus reference TRBV2 and TRBJ1-6, the full variable domain is EPEVTQTPSHQVTQMGQEVILRCVPISNHLYFYWYRQILGQKVEFLVSFYNNEISEKSEIFDDQFSVERPDGSNFTLKIRSTKLEDSAMYFCASRDPADNSPLHFGNGTRLTVT.

The chain has TRBV19 and TRBJ1-1; D gene ambiguous. Deletions cut 4 bases from V and 0 bases from J, with 3 bases between. From germline, CDR1 is LNHDA and CDR2 SQIVND (reference sequence). The CDR3 extends over 12 amino acids. The CDR3 reads CASSTLNTEAFF. The DNA for the CDR3 is TGTGCCAGTAGTACCCTGAACACTGAAGCTTTCTTT.

This chain connects TRBV11-2 to TRBJ2-1; maybe TRBD2 (5 bases). The germline CDR1 and CDR2 sequences are SGHAT and FQNNGV. The CDR3 extends over 13 amino acids. V was cut by 5 bases and J by 10 bases, with 15 bases left in between. For the CDR3, the DNA is TGTGCCAGCAGCGGACCAAGGGAGTTAGAGCAGTTCTTC. Its protein product is CASSGPRELEQFF. Filled out from reference TRBV11-2 and TRBJ2-1, the complete variable domain reads EAGVAQSPRYKIIEKRQSVAFWCNPISGHATLYWYQQILGQGPKLLIQFQNNGVVDDSQLPKDRFSAERLKGVDSTLKIQPAKLEDSAVYLCASSGPRELEQFFGPGTRLTVL.

The chain carries TRBV9 and TRBJ1-2; D is possibly TRBD1 (5 bases). Germline loops: CDR1 SGDLS, CDR2 YYNGEE. The CDR3 totals 15 residues. The ends were cut back, 0 bases at V and 2 bases at J, with 11 bases in the middle. CDR3 DNA sequence: TGTGCCAGCAGCGTAGATGACAGAACGAACTATGGCTACACCTTC. The encoded protein is CASSVDDRTNYGYTF.

The chain links TRBV7-2 to TRBJ2-7; the D is unclear. CDR3 length: 12 amino acids. The germline V gene encodes CDR1 SGHTA and CDR2 FQGNSA. V was trimmed by 2 bases and J by 0 bases, leaving 2 bases between them. The CDR3 sequence: CASSLTSYEQYF. DNA of the CDR3: TGTGCCAGCAGCTTAACCTCCTACGAGCAGTACTTC.

V and J are TRBV7-9 and TRBJ1-3; possibly TRBD1 for D (6 bases). V dropped 1 base and J dropped 2 bases, with 9 bases sitting between them. The CDR3 spans 15 residues. Germline CDR1 SEHNR, CDR2 FQNEAQ (reference sequence). CDR3 sequence reads: CASSLDGTTGNTIYF. In DNA form, the CDR3 reads TGTGCCAGCAGCTTAGACGGGACAACTGGAAACACCATATATTTT.

The V and J genes are TRBV2 and TRBJ1-1; 7 bases are a match to TRBD1. Germline CDR1 is SNHLY and CDR2 is FYNNEI. V shed 3 bases, J shed 1 base, and the junction held 2 bases outside the gene matches. The CDR3 is 14 amino acids. Written as DNA, the CDR3 is TGTGCCAGCAGTGAGGACAGGAAGAACACTGAAGCTTTCTTT. Residues: CASSEDRKNTEAFF. Full variable domain (missing parts from reference TRBV2 and TRBJ1-1): EPEVTQTPSHQVTQMGQEVILRCVPISNHLYFYWYRQILGQKVEFLVSFYNNEISEKSEIFDDQFSVERPDGSNFTLKIRSTKLEDSAMYFCASSEDRKNTEAFFGQGTRLTVV.

The V gene is TRBV7-2, the J gene TRBJ2-2; possibly TRBD1 or TRBD2 for D (6 bases each). This CDR3 has 17 amino acids. From germline, CDR1 is SGHTA and CDR2 FQGNSA. V dropped 6 bases and J dropped 7 bases, with 24 bases sitting between them. The chain's CDR3 is CASSRLPPGGVGGELFF. The CDR3 DNA sequence: TGTGCCAGCAGTCGTTTACCCCCCGGGGGCGTGGGCGGGGAGCTGTTTTTT.

This chain uses TRBV28 with TRBJ1-1; TRBD1 agrees at 10 bases. The germline V gene has CDR1 MDHEN and CDR2 SYDVKM. V dropped 8 bases and J dropped 1; count of bases not matched to a gene: 7. The CDR3 runs 15 residues. The CDR3 DNA sequence: TGTGCCAGCTTGACAGGGGGCTGGGCGAACACTGAAGCTTTCTTT. It yields the protein CASLTGGWANTEAFF.

The chain carries TRBV25-1 and TRBJ1-6, with D possibly TRBD1 on 5 matching bases. V gave up 6 bases and J gave up 9 bases, with 15 bases separating them. CDR1 and CDR2 (germline): MGHDK, SYGVNS. There are 14 residues in the CDR3. DNA of the CDR3: TGTGCCAGCAGCCTCCCCCGGGGCGGTTCACCCCTCCACTTT. It codes for CASSLPRGGSPLHF.

The chain joins TRBV28 to TRBJ2-7; D is unresolved. The length of the CDR3 is 13 residues. The germline CDR1 and CDR2 sequences are MDHEN and SYDVKM. V was shortened by 8 bases and J by 2 bases, with 13 bases between the two germline ends. CDR3 loop: CASLGPMAYEQYF. CDR3 DNA: TGTGCCAGCCTTGGTCCCATGGCCTACGAGCAGTACTTC.

This clone was seen only once. In DNA, the CDR3 is TGTGCCAGCAGTTTACGGGCGATGAACACTGAAGCTTTCTTT. This encodes CASSLRAMNTEAFF. The V call is TRBV28, the J call TRBJ1-1, with D hard to call. CDR3 length equals 14 residues. V was cut by 2 bases and J by 0 bases, with 7 bases left in between. Germline CDR1 is MDHEN and CDR2 is SYDVKM.

The chain combines TRBV19 with TRBJ1-1; D unresolved. The germline V gene encodes CDR1 LNHDA and CDR2 SQIVND (reference sequence). Trimming left V 3 bases short and J 6 bases short, with 11 bases between. The CDR3 contains 13 residues. The CDR3 is CASSMRRAAEAFF. The CDR3 DNA reads as TGTGCCAGTAGTATGAGACGGGCAGCTGAAGCTTTCTTT.

The rearrangement joins TRBV7-6 to TRBJ2-5; TRBD1 matches 9 bases. This CDR3 is 18 amino acids long. Unmatched junction bases numbered 14, after V lost 2 bases and J lost 4 bases. CDR1 is SGHVS and CDR2 is FNYEAQ in the germline V gene. The CDR3 region is CASSLPNTGGMRLETQYF. In DNA, the CDR3 is TGTGCCAGCAGCTTACCCAATACAGGGGGCATGAGGTTAGAGACCCAGTACTTC.

This chain joins TRBV28 and TRBJ1-2; TRBD1 is a possible D gene (5 bases). V shed 6 bases and J shed 3 bases, with 17 bases lying between them. Germline values: CDR1 MDHEN, CDR2 SYDVKM. This CDR3 is 15 amino acids long. DNA of the CDR3: TGTGCCAGCAGCTTCGGGGGAGGCAGTCACTATGGCTACACCTTC. It encodes CASSFGGGSHYGYTF.

The chain employs TRBV7-3 and TRBJ2-1; tentatively, D is TRBD1 or TRBD2 (6 bases each). The CDR3 runs 16 residues. Germline V CDR1 and CDR2: SGHTA, FQGTGA. V was clipped by 5 bases and J by 6 bases, with 20 bases between them. The CDR3 sequence is CASSLSTGGLSNEQFF. DNA of the CDR3: TGTGCCAGCAGCCTCTCGACCGGGGGCCTCTCCAATGAGCAGTTCTTC.

The rearrangement uses TRBV19 and TRBJ1-3; D remains ambiguous. The germline gives CDR1 LNHDA, CDR2 SQIVND (reference sequence). V shed 3 bases and J shed 0 bases, with 9 bases lying between them. The length of the CDR3 is 15 residues. The CDR3 DNA follows: TGTGCCAGTAGTATTGGGCAGAGCTCTGGAAACACCATATATTTT. This gives the protein CASSIGQSSGNTIYF.

V gene TRBV29-1 combines with J gene TRBJ2-7; D unresolved. Trimming took off 0 bases at V and 12 bases at J, with 9 bases between the two ends. In germline, CDR1 is SQVTM, CDR2 ANQGSEA. This CDR3 comprises 10 residues. The CDR3 region is CSVEDRDRYF. Written as DNA, the CDR3 is TGCAGCGTTGAAGATAGAGATCGGTACTTC.

The chain employs TRBV7-9 and TRBJ1-2; no firm D call. Germline CDR1 is SEHNR and CDR2 is FQNEAQ (reference sequence). V was trimmed by 5 bases and J by 4 bases, leaving 17 bases between them. This CDR3 has 15 residues. CDR3 bases: TGTGCCAGCAGCCCCCCCGGTCGGGTAACCTATGGCTACACCTTC. This translates into CASSPPGRVTYGYTF.